This record looks at one T cell receptor (beta chain) sequence and its context. Its antigen is as yet unknown. Genomic DNA constituted the template upon which TCR beta VDJ and CDR3 profiling was performed. TCRdb reprocessed the reads via MiXCR and lists one record per CDR3 protein. The sample carries 150,000 to 200,000 distinct CDR3 sequences, about 64% recorded once. This record belongs to a study of CD8+CD57+ T cells in acquired aplastic anemia. Study summary: An average of 3.2 ug of DNA was obtained from sorted CD4+ and CD8+ cells.

The CDR3 runs to 18 residues. CDR1 is SGHTS and CDR2 is YDEGEE in the germline V gene. V shed 0 bases, J shed 3 bases, and the junction held 15 bases outside the gene matches. Study-level points and caveats: Significance was not reached for CD8+ Simpson's diversity between patients and controls. Common to patients and controls were about 31 CD8+ CDR3 sequences.

Sequenced sample: sorted CD4+, CD8+, or CD8+CD57+ T cells (not recorded which) from PBMCs. This TCR was sampled from a human donor with severe aplastic anemia or a healthy control (not recorded which). The chain couples TRBV5-8 to TRBJ2-7; 7 nucleotides line up with TRBD1. The CDR3 sequence is CASSLGPSLQGIGYEQYF. Written as DNA, the CDR3 is TGTGCCAGCAGCTTGGGGCCCTCCTTACAGGGGATCGGCTACGAGCAGTACTTC.